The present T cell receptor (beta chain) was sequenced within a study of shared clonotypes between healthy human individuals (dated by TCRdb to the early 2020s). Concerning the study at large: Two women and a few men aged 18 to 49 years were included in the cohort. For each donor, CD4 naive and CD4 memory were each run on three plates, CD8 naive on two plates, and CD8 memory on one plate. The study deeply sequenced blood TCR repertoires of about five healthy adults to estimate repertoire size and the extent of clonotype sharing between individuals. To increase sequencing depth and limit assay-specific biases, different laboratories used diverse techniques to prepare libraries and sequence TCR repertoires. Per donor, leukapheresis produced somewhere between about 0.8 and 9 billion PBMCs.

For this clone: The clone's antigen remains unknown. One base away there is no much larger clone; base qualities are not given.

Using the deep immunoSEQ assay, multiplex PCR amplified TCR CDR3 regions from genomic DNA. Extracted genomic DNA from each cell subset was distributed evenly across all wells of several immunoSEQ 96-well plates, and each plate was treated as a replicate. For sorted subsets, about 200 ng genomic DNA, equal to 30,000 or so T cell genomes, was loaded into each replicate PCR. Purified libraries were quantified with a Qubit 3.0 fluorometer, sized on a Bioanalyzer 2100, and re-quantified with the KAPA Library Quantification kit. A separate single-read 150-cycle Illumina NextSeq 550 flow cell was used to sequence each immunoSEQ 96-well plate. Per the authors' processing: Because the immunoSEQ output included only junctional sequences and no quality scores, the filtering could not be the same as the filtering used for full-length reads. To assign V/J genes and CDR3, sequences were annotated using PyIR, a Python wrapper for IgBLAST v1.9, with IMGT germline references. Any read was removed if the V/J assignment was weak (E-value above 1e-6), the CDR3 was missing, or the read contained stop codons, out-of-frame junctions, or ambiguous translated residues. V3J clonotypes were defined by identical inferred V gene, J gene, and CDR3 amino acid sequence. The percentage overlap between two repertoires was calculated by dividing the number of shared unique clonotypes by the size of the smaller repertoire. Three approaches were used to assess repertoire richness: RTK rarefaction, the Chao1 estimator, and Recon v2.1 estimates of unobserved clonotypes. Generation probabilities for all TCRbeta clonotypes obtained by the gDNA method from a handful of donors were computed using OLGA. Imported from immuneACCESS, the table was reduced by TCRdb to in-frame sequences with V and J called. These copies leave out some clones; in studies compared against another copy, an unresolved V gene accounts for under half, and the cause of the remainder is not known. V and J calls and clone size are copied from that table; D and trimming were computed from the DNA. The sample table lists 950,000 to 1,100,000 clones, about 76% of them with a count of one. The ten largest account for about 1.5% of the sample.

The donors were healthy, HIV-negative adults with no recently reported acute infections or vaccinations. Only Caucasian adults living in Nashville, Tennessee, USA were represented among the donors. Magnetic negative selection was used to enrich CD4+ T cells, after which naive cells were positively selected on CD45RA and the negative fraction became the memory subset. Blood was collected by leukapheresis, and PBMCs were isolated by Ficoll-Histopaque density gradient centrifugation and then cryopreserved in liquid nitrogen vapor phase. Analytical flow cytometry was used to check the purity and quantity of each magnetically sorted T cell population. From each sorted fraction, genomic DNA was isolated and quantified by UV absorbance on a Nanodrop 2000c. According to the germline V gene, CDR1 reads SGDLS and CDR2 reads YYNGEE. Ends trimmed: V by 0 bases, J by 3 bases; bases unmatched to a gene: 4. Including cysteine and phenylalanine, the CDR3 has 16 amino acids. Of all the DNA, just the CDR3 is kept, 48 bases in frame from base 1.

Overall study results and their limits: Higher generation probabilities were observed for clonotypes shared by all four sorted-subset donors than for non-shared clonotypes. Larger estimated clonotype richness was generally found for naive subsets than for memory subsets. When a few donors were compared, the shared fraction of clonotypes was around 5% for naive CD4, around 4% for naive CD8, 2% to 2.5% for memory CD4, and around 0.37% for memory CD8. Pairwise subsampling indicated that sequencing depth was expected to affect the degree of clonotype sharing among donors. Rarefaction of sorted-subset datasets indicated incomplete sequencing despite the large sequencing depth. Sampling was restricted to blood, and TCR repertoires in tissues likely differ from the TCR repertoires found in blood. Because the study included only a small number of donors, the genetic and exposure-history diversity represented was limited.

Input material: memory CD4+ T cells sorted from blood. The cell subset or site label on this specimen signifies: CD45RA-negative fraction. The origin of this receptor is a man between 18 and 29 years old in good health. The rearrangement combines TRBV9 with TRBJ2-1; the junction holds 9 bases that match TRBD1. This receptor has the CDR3 CASSVAAGQGYNEQFF. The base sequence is TGTGCCAGCAGCGTAGCTGCGGGACAGGGCTACAATGAGCAGTTCTTC.